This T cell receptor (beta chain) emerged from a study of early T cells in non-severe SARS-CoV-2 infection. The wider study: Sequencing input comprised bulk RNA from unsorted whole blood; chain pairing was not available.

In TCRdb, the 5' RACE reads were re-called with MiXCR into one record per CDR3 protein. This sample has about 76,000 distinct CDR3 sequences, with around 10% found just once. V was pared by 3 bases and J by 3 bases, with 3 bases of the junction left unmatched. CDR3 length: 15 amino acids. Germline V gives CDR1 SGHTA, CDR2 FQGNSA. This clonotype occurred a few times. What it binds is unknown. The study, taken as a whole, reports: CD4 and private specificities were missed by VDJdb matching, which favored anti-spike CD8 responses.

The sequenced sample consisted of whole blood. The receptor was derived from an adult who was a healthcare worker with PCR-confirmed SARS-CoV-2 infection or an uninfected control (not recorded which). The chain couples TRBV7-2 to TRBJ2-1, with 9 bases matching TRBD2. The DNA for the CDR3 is TGTGCCAGCAGCTTGGAAGCGGGGGGCTACAATGAGCAGTTCTTC. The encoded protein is CASSLEAGGYNEQFF.